This T cell receptor beta chain came from a study of T-cell memory formation after mild COVID-19. Study context: TCR clustering was largely donor specific. Study-level findings and limits: Day 15 to 85 contracting clones showed balanced CD4/CD8; later expanders leaned CD4+. That cross-reactive memory joined was suggested by some responding clones appearing in pre-infection memory.

At least ten counts were recorded for this clonotype. Its specificity is unknown. Trimming took 3 bases from V and 8 from J; bases not matched to a gene: 10. Germline-derived CDR1 and CDR2 are KGHSH and LQKENI. The CDR3 is 15 residues long. The TCR alpha and TCR beta cDNA libraries, bearing sample barcodes and UMIs, were generated by 5'RACE using constant-segment primers. Each CDR3 protein is one row after TCRdb ran MiXCR on the 5' RACE reads. The sample records under 35,000 distinct CDR3 sequences, around 20% being singletons. The receptor was isolated from an adult who had mild COVID-19 (a few samples of this study predate the infection). Cell type and time point are not known. The specimen was PBMCs or a T cell subset sorted from them (not recorded which). This rearrangement joins TRBV18 to TRBJ2-5, with 9 bases identical to TRBD1. CDR3 coding DNA: TGTGCCAGCTCACCTTTTGCCGGACAGGGGTATACCCAGTACTTC. Translated, it gives CASSPFAGQGYTQYF.